This passage covers 23 T cell receptor beta chains from one sample sequenced in a study of T cell responses to AZD1222 COVID-19 vaccine. Libraries were prepared by immunoSEQ multiplex PCR; TCRdb keeps only in-frame clonotypes and omits some of them. The profile covers around 160,000 clones, with about 92% appearing a single time and more than 1% taken by the ten largest. Sample: peripheral blood, taken 28 days after the second AZD1222 dose. The receptors here all came from an adult who received the AZD1222 COVID-19 vaccine.

The chain recombines TRBV6-6 with TRBJ1-1; TRBD1 aligns across 9 bases. With V trimmed by 6 bases and J by 3 bases, 11 bases remained unmatched. Germline lookup yields CDR1 MNHNY and CDR2 SVGAGI (reference sequence). The length of the CDR3 is 16 residues. The CDR3 sequence is CASRTGGRGPDTEAFF. The CDR3 DNA reads TGTGCCAGCAGAACAGGGGGCCGGGGGCCCGACACTGAAGCTTTCTTT.

The chain joins TRBV7-2 to TRBJ1-3, with TRBD1 as a possible D gene (6 bases). This CDR3 has 14 amino acids. The germline V gene has CDR1 SGHTA and CDR2 FQGNSA. The V gene lost 4 bases and the J gene lost 2 bases, with 9 bases spanning the gap. The CDR3: CASSSRDTGNTIYF. The CDR3 DNA is TGTGCCAGCAGCTCGAGGGACACTGGAAACACCATATATTTT.

The chain carries TRBV24-1 and TRBJ2-5, with 12 positions matching TRBD2. The CDR3 has 15 amino acids. V shed 4 bases, J shed 5 bases, and the junction held 4 bases outside the gene matches. Germline CDR1 KGHDR, CDR2 SFDVKD. The CDR3 protein is CATSDPTSGGETQYF. CDR3 bases: TGTGCCACCAGTGACCCGACTAGCGGGGGCGAGACCCAGTACTTC.

This clone was seen a single time. The chain carries TRBV7-8 and TRBJ1-1; D is undetermined. The V and J ends lost 1 base and 1 base respectively, with 4 bases between them. From germline, CDR1 is SGHVS and CDR2 FQNEAQ. The CDR3 runs to 13 residues. CDR3 amino acids: CASSLGENTEAFF. The CDR3 DNA reads as TGTGCCAGCAGCTTAGGGGAGAACACTGAAGCTTTCTTT.

The genes are TRBV11-2 and TRBJ1-3; D not certain. CDR3 size: 15 residues. V lost 5 bases and J 4 bases, leaving 15 bases between the germline ends. Germline CDR1 and CDR2: SGHAT and FQNNGV. The CDR3 DNA reads TGTGCCAGCAGCCTACCCGGAGGGCCCGGAAACACCATATATTTT. It specifies CASSLPGGPGNTIYF.

The chain joins TRBV5-6 to TRBJ1-5, with D maybe TRBD1 (6 bases). V gave up 4 bases and J gave up 6 bases, with 14 bases separating them. In germline, CDR1 is SGHDT, CDR2 YYEEEE. CDR3 size: 14 residues. CDR3 in DNA: TGTGCCAGCAGCCTCTCAGGGGCCCGTCAGCCCCAGCATTTT. Its translation is CASSLSGARQPQHF.

The chain joins TRBV9 to TRBJ1-2; D not certain. This CDR3 has 15 amino acids. V was clipped by 0 bases and J by 4 bases, with 13 bases between them. CDR1 SGDLS and CDR2 YYNGEE come from the germline V gene. CDR3 loop: CASSVESNGLYGYTF. CDR3 sequence (DNA): TGTGCCAGCAGCGTAGAGTCAAACGGCCTCTATGGCTACACCTTC.

The chain recombines TRBV7-9 with TRBJ1-5, with TRBD1 matching 7 bases. CDR3 length: 15 amino acids. CDR1 is SEHNR, CDR2 FQNEAQ, per germline (reference sequence). With V trimmed by 4 bases and J by 3 bases, 6 bases remained unmatched. DNA for the CDR3: TGTGCCAGCAGCTCAGGGGGGATGGTCAATCAGCCCCAGCATTTT. Translating gives CASSSGGMVNQPQHF.

The chain employs TRBV10-3 and TRBJ2-7; D possibly uses TRBD1 or TRBD2 (6 bases each). V was cut by 5 bases and J by 5 bases, with 13 bases left in between. CDR3 size: 13 residues. Germline CDR1 ENHRY, CDR2 SYGVKD. The CDR3 protein is CAISPRGDDEQYF. In DNA form, the CDR3 reads TGTGCCATCAGTCCGAGGGGGGACGACGAGCAGTACTTC.

In this sample, this clone turned up a few times. The V gene is TRBV28, the J gene TRBJ1-6; a weak D match, TRBD1 (5 bases). Germline V lookup: CDR1 MDHEN, CDR2 SYDVKM. Deletions cut 4 bases from V and 6 bases from J, with 16 bases between. CDR3 length equals 16 residues. CDR3 loop: CASSSLWAGRNSPLHF. The CDR3 DNA reads TGTGCCAGCAGTTCCCTTTGGGCAGGGCGTAATTCACCCCTCCACTTT.

The chain has TRBV19 and TRBJ1-5, with TRBD1 as a possible D gene (5 bases). Germline V gives CDR1 LNHDA, CDR2 SQIVND (reference sequence). The V and J ends lost 7 bases and 3 bases respectively, with 13 bases between them. The CDR3 runs 14 residues. CDR3 loop: CASKWGWNNQPQHF. CDR3 nucleotide sequence: TGTGCCAGTAAGTGGGGGTGGAACAATCAGCCCCAGCATTTT.

This clone has a single count. This rearrangement joins TRBV7-2 to TRBJ2-4; D is perhaps TRBD1 (6 bases). Germline lookup yields CDR1 SGHTA and CDR2 FQGNSA. The length of the CDR3 is 16 residues. V dropped 4 bases and J dropped 3 bases, with 16 bases sitting between them. The CDR3 protein is CASSSLPGADKNIQYF. The CDR3 DNA reads as TGTGCCAGCAGCTCCCTGCCAGGGGCCGACAAAAACATTCAGTACTTC.

The V and J genes are TRBV18 and TRBJ1-1, with 7 bases that match TRBD1. Per germline, CDR1 KGHSH and CDR2 LQKENI. The trim removed 3 bases at V and 7 bases at J, leaving 8 bases unmatched. This CDR3 contains 14 residues. The CDR3 DNA sequence: TGTGCCAGCTCACCGCAAGACAGGGTCGGTGAAGCTTTCTTT. It codes for CASSPQDRVGEAFF. Supplemented by reference TRBV18 and TRBJ1-1, the full variable domain reads NAGVMQNPRHLVRRRGQEARLRCSPMKGHSHVYWYRQLPEEGLKFMVYLQKENIIDESGMPKERFSAEFPKEGPSILRIQQVVRGDSAAYFCASSPQDRVGEAFFGQGTRLTVV.

This chain links TRBV5-1 with TRBJ2-2; D might be TRBD1 or TRBD2, each matching 5 bases. This CDR3 has 14 amino acids. V dropped 5 bases and J dropped 2 bases, with 10 bases sitting between them. Germline V CDR1 and CDR2: SGHRS, YFSETQ. The CDR3 DNA sequence: TGCGCCAGCAGGTCCGGGGCTAACACCGGGGAGCTGTTTTTT. This translates into CASRSGANTGELFF.

The chain recombines TRBV5-1 with TRBJ2-4; D gene ambiguous. Germline loops: CDR1 SGHRS, CDR2 YFSETQ. The CDR3 runs 8 residues. V was clipped by 4 bases and J by 13 bases, with 3 bases between them. Here the CDR3 reads CASSRQYF. CDR3 nucleotide sequence: TGCGCCAGCAGCCGACAGTACTTC.

The chain is built from TRBV6-1 and TRBJ1-5; 7 bases match TRBD1. Trimming removed 2 bases from V and 7 bases from J; junction bases left unmatched: 11. This CDR3 spans 16 amino acids. Germline CDR1 is MNHNS and CDR2 is SASEGT. As DNA, the CDR3 is TGTGCCAGCAGTGAATTGTCAGGGGGTATCAAGCAGCCCCAGCATTTT. This codes for CASSELSGGIKQPQHF.

This chain connects TRBV7-2 to TRBJ1-6; no clear D. The germline V gene encodes CDR1 SGHTA and CDR2 FQGNSA. V was cut by 6 bases and J by 8 bases, with 17 bases left in between. This CDR3 is built from 15 residues. The CDR3 reads CASRRWQAADSPLHF. In nucleotides, the CDR3 is TGTGCCAGCAGGCGTTGGCAGGCAGCGGATTCACCCCTCCACTTT.

This rearrangement joins TRBV18 to TRBJ1-5, with TRBD1 matching 7 bases. There are 15 residues in the CDR3. V lost 3 bases and J lost 2; bases outside the gene matches: 4. The germline V gene encodes CDR1 KGHSH and CDR2 LQKENI. The CDR3 DNA is TGTGCCAGCTCACCCCCCGGGACAGGCAATCAGCCCCAGCATTTT. This sequence encodes CASSPPGTGNQPQHF.

The rearrangement links TRBV2 to TRBJ2-7, with D tentatively TRBD1 (6 bases). CDR1 is SNHLY and CDR2 is FYNNEI in the germline V gene. The CDR3 runs 14 residues. Deletions cut 6 bases from V and 0 bases from J, with 12 bases between. The CDR3 here is CASRGQPYSYEQYF. The DNA of the CDR3 is TGTGCCAGCAGGGGACAACCCTACTCCTACGAGCAGTACTTC. Variable domain in full (rest from reference TRBV2 and TRBJ2-7): EPEVTQTPSHQVTQMGQEVILRCVPISNHLYFYWYRQILGQKVEFLVSFYNNEISEKSEIFDDQFSVERPDGSNFTLKIRSTKLEDSAMYFCASRGQPYSYEQYFGPGTRLTVT.

The rearrangement uses TRBV7-4 and TRBJ2-2, with 8 nucleotides matching TRBD1. Looked up from germline, CDR1 is SGHVT and CDR2 is SQSDAQ. The CDR3 extends over 17 amino acids. J gave up 1 base and V 1 base, and 5 bases lay outside the gene matches. The DNA of the CDR3 is TGTGCCAGCAGCTTAGGGCGGGACAGGAGGAACACCGGGGAGCTGTTTTTT. It specifies CASSLGRDRRNTGELFF. Variable domain in full (rest from reference TRBV7-4 and TRBJ2-2): GAGVSQSPRYKVAKRGRDVALRCDSISGHVTLYWYRQTLGQGSEVLTYSQSDAQRDKSGRPSGRFSAERPERSVSTLKIQRTEQGDSAVYLCASSLGRDRRNTGELFFGEGSRLTVL.

In this sample, this clone turned up once. V is TRBV3-1 (or the pseudogene TRBV3-2) and J is TRBJ1-3; D unresolved. Germline-derived CDR1 and CDR2 are LGHDT and YNNKEL (reference sequence). Trimming took off 0 bases at V and 0 bases at J, with 6 bases between the two ends. The CDR3 loop spans 15 amino acids. CDR3 nucleotide sequence: TGTGCCAGCAGCCAAGACCTTAACTCTGGAAACACCATATATTTT. It specifies CASSQDLNSGNTIYF.

V usage is TRBV29-1 and J usage is TRBJ1-1; D unresolved. CDR3 length: 14 amino acids. The germline V and J ends were trimmed by 4 bases and 1 base, with 13 bases remaining between them. Germline V CDR1 and CDR2: SQVTM, ANQGSEA. The CDR3 sequence: CSVVGSRGNTEAFF. The CDR3 DNA is TGCAGCGTTGTTGGGAGTCGGGGGAACACTGAAGCTTTCTTT.

As concerns this clone: This specimen includes other DNA sequences encoding the same CDR3. The rearrangement joins TRBV11-2 to TRBJ1-6; no reliable D call. CDR1 and CDR2 from the germline V gene are SGHAT and FQNNGV. The CDR3 extends over 13 amino acids. Trimming took 0 bases from V and 10 from J, leaving 7 bases between them. Here the CDR3 DNA reads TGTGCCAGCAGCTTAGATGTCAACTCACCCCTCCACTTT. Its protein product is CASSLDVNSPLHF.